The rows below give T cell receptor beta chains drawn from one sample of a study of T cells in Graves' hyperthyroidism and ophthalmopathy. MiXCR was run by TCRdb on the multiplex PCR reads, yielding one entry per CDR3 protein. The table includes 500,000 or so distinct CDR3 sequences, roughly a sixth detected once. Sequencing was performed on blood. Receptor source: a woman in her late teens or twenties with Graves' ophthalmopathy. Both conserved end residues are part of each CDR3. D genes are given only for firm matches. Rows give clone size only sometimes, using once, few, many, or a class for an expanded clone.

CDR3 protein: CASSVRSDYGYTF
CDR3 DNA: TGTGCCAGCAGCGTTAGATCGGATTATGGCTACACCTTC
V gene: TRBV9
J gene: TRBJ1-2
D gene: NA
clone size: few

CDR3 protein: CASSSQLNTEAFF
CDR3 DNA: TGTGCCAGCAGCTCACAACTGAACACTGAAGCTTTCTTT
V gene: TRBV2
J gene: TRBJ1-1
D gene: NA
clone size: many

CDR3 protein: CASSLGTTNQPQHF
CDR3 DNA: TGTGCCAGCAGTTTGGGGACAACGAATCAGCCCCAGCATTTT
V gene: TRBV12-3/TRBV12-4
J gene: TRBJ1-5
D gene: NA
clone size: NA

CDR3 protein: CASSLEVGWSEAFF
CDR3 DNA: TGTGCCAGCAGCTTAGAAGTGGGGTGGAGCGAAGCTTTCTTT
V gene: TRBV7-2
J gene: TRBJ1-1
D gene: NA
clone size: many

CDR3 protein: CASRGEGYNEQFF
CDR3 DNA: TGTGCCAGCAGGGGGGAGGGCTACAATGAGCAGTTCTTC
V gene: TRBV2
J gene: TRBJ2-1
D gene: TRBD2
clone size: many

CDR3 protein: CASRIAGGPGGELFF
CDR3 DNA: TGTGCCAGCAGAATAGCGGGAGGGCCTGGCGGGGAGCTGTTTTTT
V gene: TRBV27
J gene: TRBJ2-2
D gene: TRBD2
clone size: NA

CDR3 protein: CASSQYLAGVGGGNEQFF
CDR3 DNA: NA
V gene: TRBV3-2
J gene: TRBJ2-1
D gene: NA
clone size: NA

CDR3 protein: CASSYSDRAATNEKLFF
CDR3 DNA: TGTGCCAGCAGTTACTCGGACAGAGCTGCAACTAATGAAAAACTGTTTTTT
V gene: TRBV6-5
J gene: TRBJ1-4
D gene: NA
clone size: NA

CDR3 protein: CASSDSTNTEAFF
CDR3 DNA: TGTGCCAGCAGTGACTCGACCAACACTGAAGCTTTCTTT
V gene: TRBV6-4
J gene: TRBJ1-1
D gene: NA
clone size: many

CDR3 protein: CASSDSGRDEQYF
CDR3 DNA: TGTGCCAGTTCAGACTCGGGACGCGACGAGCAGTACTTC
V gene: TRBV5-4
J gene: TRBJ2-7
D gene: NA
clone size: few

CDR3 protein: CASRGAVQGFYGYTF
CDR3 DNA: TGTGCCAGCCGCGGCGCGGTACAGGGGTTCTATGGCTACACCTTC
V gene: TRBV12-3/TRBV12-4
J gene: TRBJ1-2
D gene: TRBD1
clone size: once

CDR3 protein: CASSLRIKGDEQFF
CDR3 DNA: TGTGCCAGCAGCTTGAGGATAAAGGGGGATGAGCAGTTCTTC
V gene: TRBV7-3
J gene: TRBJ2-1
D gene: NA
clone size: many

CDR3 protein: CASTSQRSGELFF
CDR3 DNA: TGTGCCAGCACCTCTCAGCGGTCCGGGGAGCTGTTTTTT
V gene: TRBV28
J gene: TRBJ2-2
D gene: NA
clone size: many

CDR3 protein: CASSPDRGLYSNQPQHF
CDR3 DNA: TGTGCCAGTTCGCCGGACAGGGGGCTCTATAGCAATCAGCCCCAGCATTTT
V gene: TRBV19
J gene: TRBJ1-5
D gene: TRBD1
clone size: few

CDR3 protein: CASSPDRGDEAFF
CDR3 DNA: TGTGCCAGCAGCCCCGACAGGGGTGATGAAGCTTTCTTT
V gene: TRBV7-6
J gene: TRBJ1-1
D gene: TRBD1
clone size: NA

CDR3 protein: CASSVGSAGLRDEKLFF
CDR3 DNA: TGTGCCAGCAGCGTAGGCTCCGCGGGGCTAAGGGATGAAAAACTGTTTTTT
V gene: TRBV9
J gene: TRBJ1-4
D gene: NA
clone size: few

CDR3 protein: CASSHQVARLPGYEQYF
CDR3 DNA: TGTGCCAGCAGCCACCAGGTAGCCAGATTGCCTGGCTACGAGCAGTACTTC
V gene: TRBV2
J gene: TRBJ2-7
D gene: NA
clone size: many

CDR3 protein: CASSSASGGGEQFF
CDR3 DNA: TGCGCCAGCAGCTCGGCTAGCGGGGGGGGTGAGCAGTTCTTC
V gene: TRBV5-1
J gene: TRBJ2-1
D gene: TRBD2
clone size: NA

CDR3 protein: CASSLVRHQPQHF
CDR3 DNA: TGTGCCAGCAGTTTAGTCAGGCATCAGCCCCAGCATTTT
V gene: TRBV12-3/TRBV12-4
J gene: TRBJ1-5
D gene: NA
clone size: many

CDR3 protein: CASTRGANTEAFF
CDR3 DNA: TGCGCCAGCACCCGAGGAGCGAACACTGAAGCTTTCTTT
V gene: TRBV5-1
J gene: TRBJ1-1
D gene: NA
clone size: NA

CDR3 protein: CASSQGLGAGGLYEQYF
CDR3 DNA: TGCGCCAGCAGCCAAGGGTTAGGAGCGGGAGGGCTTTACGAGCAGTACTTC
V gene: TRBV4-1
J gene: TRBJ2-7
D gene: TRBD2
clone size: few

CDR3 protein: CSAIDRAGNEQFF
CDR3 DNA: TGCAGTGCTATAGACAGGGCAGGCAATGAGCAGTTCTTC
V gene: TRBV20-1
J gene: TRBJ2-1
D gene: TRBD1
clone size: NA

CDR3 protein: CASSLSGGGDEQFF
CDR3 DNA: TGTGCCAGCAGCTTAAGCGGGGGCGGGGATGAGCAGTTCTTC
V gene: TRBV7-3
J gene: TRBJ2-1
D gene: NA
clone size: many